These 2 T cell receptor beta chains were all obtained from the same sample, sequenced in a study of cytomegalovirus exposure and HLA in healthy donors. The PCR contained 60 Vbeta and 13 Jbeta primers. Using immunoSEQ multiplex PCR, the repertoire was profiled, and TCRdb retains in-frame clones only, with some absent. The data show about 170,000 clones, with about 75% seen just once and roughly 1.9% held by the top ten. The sample comprised PBMCs. The receptors shown here come from a female donor in good health and CMV-seronegative.

This clone has only one observation. This chain joins TRBV5-5 and TRBJ2-7, with 11 bases lining up with TRBD2. Looked up from germline, CDR1 is SGHKS and CDR2 is YYEKEE (reference sequence). V lost 4 bases to trimming and J lost 0 bases; unmatched junction nucleotides: 12. This CDR3 has 18 residues. CDR3 nucleotide sequence: TGTGCCAGCAGCCCCCTGGGGGTACTAGCGGGAGTCTCCTACGAGCAGTACTTC. Protein sequence: CASSPLGVLAGVSYEQYF.

The V and J genes are TRBV14 and TRBJ2-1; tentatively, D is TRBD2 (6 bases). The ends were cut back, 4 bases at V and 0 bases at J, with 13 bases in the middle. Germline V gene data show CDR1 as SGHDN and CDR2 as FVKESK. This CDR3 is 16 amino acids long. CDR3 amino acids: CASSPRRGSSYNEQFF. The CDR3 coding sequence is TGTGCCAGCAGCCCACGGCGGGGAAGCTCCTACAATGAGCAGTTCTTC.